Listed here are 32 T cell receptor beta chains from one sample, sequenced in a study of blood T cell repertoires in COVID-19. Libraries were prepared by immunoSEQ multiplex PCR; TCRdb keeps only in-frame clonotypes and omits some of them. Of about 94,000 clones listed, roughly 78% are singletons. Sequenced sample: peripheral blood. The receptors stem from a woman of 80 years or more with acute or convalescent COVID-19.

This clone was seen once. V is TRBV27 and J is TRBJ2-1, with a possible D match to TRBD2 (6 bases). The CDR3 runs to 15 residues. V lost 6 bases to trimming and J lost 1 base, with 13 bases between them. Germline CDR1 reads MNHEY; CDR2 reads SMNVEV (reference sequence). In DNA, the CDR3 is TGTGCCAGCAGGAACATAGCGGTATCCTACAATGAGCAGTTCTTC. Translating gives CASRNIAVSYNEQFF.

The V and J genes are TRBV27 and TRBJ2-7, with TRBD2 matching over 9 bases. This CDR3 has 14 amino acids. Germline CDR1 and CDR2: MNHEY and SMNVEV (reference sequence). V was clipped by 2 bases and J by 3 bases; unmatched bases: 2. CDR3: CASSLIAGDYEQYF. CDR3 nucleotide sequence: TGTGCCAGCAGTTTAATAGCGGGAGACTACGAGCAGTACTTC.

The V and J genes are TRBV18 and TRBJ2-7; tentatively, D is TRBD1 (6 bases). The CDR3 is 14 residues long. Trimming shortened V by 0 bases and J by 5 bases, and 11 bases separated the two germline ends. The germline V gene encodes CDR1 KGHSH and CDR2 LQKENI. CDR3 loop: CASSPPQGINEQYF. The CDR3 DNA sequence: TGTGCCAGCTCACCACCGCAGGGGATCAACGAGCAGTACTTC.

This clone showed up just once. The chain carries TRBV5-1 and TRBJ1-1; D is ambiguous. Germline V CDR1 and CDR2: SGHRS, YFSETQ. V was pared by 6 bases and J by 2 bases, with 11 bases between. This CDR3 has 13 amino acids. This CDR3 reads CASTFGVNTEAFF. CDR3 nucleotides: TGCGCCAGCACTTTTGGAGTCAACACTGAAGCTTTCTTT. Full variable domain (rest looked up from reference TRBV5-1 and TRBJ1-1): KAGVTQTPRYLIKTRGQQVTLSCSPISGHRSVSWYQQTPGQGLQFLFEYFSETQRNKGNFPGRFSGRQFSNSRSEMNVSTLELGDSALYLCASTFGVNTEAFFGQGTRLTVV.

Here the CDR3 reads CASSSITGYNEQFF. The CDR3 region has the DNA TGTGCCAGCAGTTCTATCACAGGTTACAATGAGCAGTTCTTC. The chain recombines TRBV6-5 with TRBJ2-1, with a tentative D call TRBD1 (5 bases). This CDR3 spans 14 amino acids. V lost 4 bases and J 4 bases, leaving 11 bases between the germline ends. CDR1 and CDR2 from the germline V gene are MNHEY and SVGAGI.

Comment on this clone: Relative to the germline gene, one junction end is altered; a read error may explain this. The CDR3 DNA is TGTGCCAGCAGTCTAGCGGCCGGGGAAGAGCAGTACTTC. This encodes CASSLAAGEEQYF. V gene TRBV12-3 or TRBV12-4 combines with J gene TRBJ2-7, with 7 bases that match TRBD2. The CDR3 length is 13 residues.

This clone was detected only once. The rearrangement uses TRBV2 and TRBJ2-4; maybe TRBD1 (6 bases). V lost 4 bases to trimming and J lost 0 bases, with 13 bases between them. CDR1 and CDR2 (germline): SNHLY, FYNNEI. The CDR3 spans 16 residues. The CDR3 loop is CASSADSLLAKNIQYF. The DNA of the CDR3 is TGTGCCAGCAGTGCGGACAGCCTTCTAGCCAAAAACATTCAGTACTTC.

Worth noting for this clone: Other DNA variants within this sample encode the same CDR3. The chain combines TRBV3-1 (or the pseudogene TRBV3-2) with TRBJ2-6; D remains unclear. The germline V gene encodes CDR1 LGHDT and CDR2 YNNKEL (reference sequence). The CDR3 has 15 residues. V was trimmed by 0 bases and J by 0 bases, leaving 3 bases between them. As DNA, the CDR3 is TGTGCCAGCAGCCAAGATAGCTCTGGGGCCAACGTCCTGACTTTC. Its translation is CASSQDSSGANVLTF.

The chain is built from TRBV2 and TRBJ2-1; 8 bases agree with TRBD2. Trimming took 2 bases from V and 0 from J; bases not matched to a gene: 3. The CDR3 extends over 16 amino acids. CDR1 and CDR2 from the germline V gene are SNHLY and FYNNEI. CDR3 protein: CASSELGLASYNEQFF. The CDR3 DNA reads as TGTGCCAGCAGTGAATTAGGACTAGCCTCCTACAATGAGCAGTTCTTC.

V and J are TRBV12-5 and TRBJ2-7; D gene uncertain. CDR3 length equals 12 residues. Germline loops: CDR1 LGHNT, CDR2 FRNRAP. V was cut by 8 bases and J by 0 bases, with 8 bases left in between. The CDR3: CASSAHSYEQYF. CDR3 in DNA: TGTGCTAGTAGCGCCCACTCCTACGAGCAGTACTTC.

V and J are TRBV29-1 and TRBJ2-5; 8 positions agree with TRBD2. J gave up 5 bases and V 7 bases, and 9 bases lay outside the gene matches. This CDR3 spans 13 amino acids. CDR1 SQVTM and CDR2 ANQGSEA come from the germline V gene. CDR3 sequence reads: CSAAGTSKETQYF. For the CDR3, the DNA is TGCAGCGCCGCCGGGACTAGTAAGGAGACCCAGTACTTC.

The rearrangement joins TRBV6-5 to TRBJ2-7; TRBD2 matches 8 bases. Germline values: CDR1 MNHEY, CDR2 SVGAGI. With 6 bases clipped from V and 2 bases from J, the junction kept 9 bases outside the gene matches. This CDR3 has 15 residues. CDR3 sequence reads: CASRPGGDNTYEQYF. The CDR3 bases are TGTGCCAGCAGGCCCGGGGGGGACAACACCTACGAGCAGTACTTC.

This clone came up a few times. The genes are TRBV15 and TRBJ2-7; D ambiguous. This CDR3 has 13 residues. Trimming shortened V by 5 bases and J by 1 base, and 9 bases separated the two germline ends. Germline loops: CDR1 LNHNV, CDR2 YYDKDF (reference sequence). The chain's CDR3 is CATSVNPSYEQYF. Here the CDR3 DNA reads TGTGCCACCAGCGTTAATCCTTCCTACGAGCAGTACTTC.

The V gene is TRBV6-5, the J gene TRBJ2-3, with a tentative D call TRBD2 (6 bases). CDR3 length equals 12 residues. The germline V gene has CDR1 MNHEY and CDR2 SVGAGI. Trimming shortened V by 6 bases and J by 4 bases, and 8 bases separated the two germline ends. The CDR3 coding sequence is TGTGCCAGCAGGGCTAGCGCAGATACGCAGTATTTT. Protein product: CASRASADTQYF.

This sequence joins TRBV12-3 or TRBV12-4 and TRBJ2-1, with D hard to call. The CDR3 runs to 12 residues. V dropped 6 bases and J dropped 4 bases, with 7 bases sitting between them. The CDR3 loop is CASRVRYNEQFF. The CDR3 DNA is TGTGCCAGCAGGGTGAGGTACAATGAGCAGTTCTTC.

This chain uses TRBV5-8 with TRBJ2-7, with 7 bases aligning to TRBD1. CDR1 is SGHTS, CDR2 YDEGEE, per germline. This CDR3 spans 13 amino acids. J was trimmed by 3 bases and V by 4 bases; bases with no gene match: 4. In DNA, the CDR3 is TGTGCCAGCAGCCGCTCAGGGGGCTACGAGCAGTACTTC. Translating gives CASSRSGGYEQYF.

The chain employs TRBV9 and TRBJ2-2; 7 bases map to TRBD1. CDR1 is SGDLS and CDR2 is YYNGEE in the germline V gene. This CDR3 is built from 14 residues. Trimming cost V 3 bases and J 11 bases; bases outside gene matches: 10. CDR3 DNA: TGTGCCAGCAGCGACGGACAGGTAGAATTTGAGCTGTTTTTT. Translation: CASSDGQVEFELFF.

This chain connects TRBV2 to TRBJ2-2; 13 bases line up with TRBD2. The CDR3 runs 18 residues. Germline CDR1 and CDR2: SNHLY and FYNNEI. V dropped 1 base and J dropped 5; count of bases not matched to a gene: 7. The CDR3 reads CASSEGWGLAGRTGELFF. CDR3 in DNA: TGTGCCAGCAGTGAAGGGTGGGGACTAGCGGGGCGAACCGGGGAGCTGTTTTTT.

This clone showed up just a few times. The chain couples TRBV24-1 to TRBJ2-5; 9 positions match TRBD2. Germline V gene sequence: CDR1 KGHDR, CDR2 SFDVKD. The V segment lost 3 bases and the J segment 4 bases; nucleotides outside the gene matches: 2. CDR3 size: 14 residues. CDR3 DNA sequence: TGTGCCACCAGTGATCCGACTAGCGGAGAGACCCAGTACTTC. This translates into CATSDPTSGETQYF.

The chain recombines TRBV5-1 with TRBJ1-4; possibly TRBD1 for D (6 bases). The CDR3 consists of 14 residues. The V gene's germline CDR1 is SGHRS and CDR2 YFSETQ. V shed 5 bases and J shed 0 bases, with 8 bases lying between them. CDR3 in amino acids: CASRTGATNEKLFF. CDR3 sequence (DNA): TGCGCCAGCAGGACAGGAGCAACTAATGAAAAACTGTTTTTT.

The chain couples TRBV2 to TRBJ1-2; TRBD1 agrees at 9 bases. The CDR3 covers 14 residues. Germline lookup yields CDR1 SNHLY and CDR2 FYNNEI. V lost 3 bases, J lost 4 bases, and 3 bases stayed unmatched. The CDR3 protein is CASSEGQGTYGYTF. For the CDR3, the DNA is TGTGCCAGCAGTGAGGGACAGGGAACCTATGGCTACACCTTC.

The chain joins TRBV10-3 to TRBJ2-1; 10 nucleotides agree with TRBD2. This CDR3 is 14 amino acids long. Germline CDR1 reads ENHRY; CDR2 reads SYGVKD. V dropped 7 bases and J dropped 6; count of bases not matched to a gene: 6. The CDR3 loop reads CAIKASGSANEQFF. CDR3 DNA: TGTGCCATCAAGGCTAGCGGGAGCGCCAATGAGCAGTTCTTC.

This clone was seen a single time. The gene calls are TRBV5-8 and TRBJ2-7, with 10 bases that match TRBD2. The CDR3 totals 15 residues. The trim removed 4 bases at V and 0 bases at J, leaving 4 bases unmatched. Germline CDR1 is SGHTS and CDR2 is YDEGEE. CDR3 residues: CASSRLAGGSYEQYF. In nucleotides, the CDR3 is TGTGCCAGCAGCCGACTAGCGGGCGGCTCCTACGAGCAGTACTTC.

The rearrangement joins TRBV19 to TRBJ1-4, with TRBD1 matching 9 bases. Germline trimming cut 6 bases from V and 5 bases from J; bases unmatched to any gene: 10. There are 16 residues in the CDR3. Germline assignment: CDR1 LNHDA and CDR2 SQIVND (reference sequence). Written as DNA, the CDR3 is TGTGCCAGTAGCACCGGGACAGGGATTAAAAATGAAAAACTGTTTTTT. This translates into CASSTGTGIKNEKLFF. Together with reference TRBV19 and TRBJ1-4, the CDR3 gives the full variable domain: DGGITQSPKYLFRKEGQNVTLSCEQNLNHDAMYWYRQDPGQGLRLIYYSQIVNDFQKGDIAEGYSVSREKKESFPLTVTSAQKNPTAFYLCASSTGTGIKNEKLFFGSGTQLSVL.

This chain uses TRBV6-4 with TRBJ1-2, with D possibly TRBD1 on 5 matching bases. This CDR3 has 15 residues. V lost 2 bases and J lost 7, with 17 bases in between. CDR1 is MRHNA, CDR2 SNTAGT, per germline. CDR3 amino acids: CASSDEGGGTSGYTF. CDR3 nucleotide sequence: TGTGCCAGCAGTGACGAGGGCGGGGGGACTAGTGGCTACACCTTC.

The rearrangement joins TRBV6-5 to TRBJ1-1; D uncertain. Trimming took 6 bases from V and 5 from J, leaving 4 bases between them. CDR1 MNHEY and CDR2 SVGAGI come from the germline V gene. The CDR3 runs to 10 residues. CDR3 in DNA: TGTGCCAGCAGACTTACTGAAGCTTTCTTT. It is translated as CASRLTEAFF.

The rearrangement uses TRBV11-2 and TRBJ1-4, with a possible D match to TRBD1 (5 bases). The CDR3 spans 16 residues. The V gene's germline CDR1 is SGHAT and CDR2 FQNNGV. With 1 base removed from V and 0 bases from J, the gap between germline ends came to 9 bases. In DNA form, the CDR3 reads TGTGCCAGCAGCTTAGGGGGGGGTGCAACTAATGAAAAACTGTTTTTT. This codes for CASSLGGGATNEKLFF.

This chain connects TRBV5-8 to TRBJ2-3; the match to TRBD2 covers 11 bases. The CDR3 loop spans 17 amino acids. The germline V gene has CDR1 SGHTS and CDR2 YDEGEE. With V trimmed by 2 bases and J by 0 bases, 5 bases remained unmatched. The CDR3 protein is CASSLTGTSGSTDTQYF. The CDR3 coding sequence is TGTGCCAGCAGCTTAACCGGGACTAGCGGTAGCACAGATACGCAGTATTTT.

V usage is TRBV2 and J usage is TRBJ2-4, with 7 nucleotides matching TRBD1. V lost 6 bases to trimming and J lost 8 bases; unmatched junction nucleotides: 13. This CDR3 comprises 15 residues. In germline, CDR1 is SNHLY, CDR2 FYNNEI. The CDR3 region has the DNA TGTGCCAGCAGACGGACAGGAGGATCTCGAGACATTCAGTACTTC. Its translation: CASRRTGGSRDIQYF.

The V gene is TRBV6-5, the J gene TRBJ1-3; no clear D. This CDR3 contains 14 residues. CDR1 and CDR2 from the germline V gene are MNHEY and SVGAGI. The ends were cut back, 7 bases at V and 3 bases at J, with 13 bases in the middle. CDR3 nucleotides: TGTGCCAGCAAAGGTGATCAGGATGGAAACACCATATATTTT. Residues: CASKGDQDGNTIYF.

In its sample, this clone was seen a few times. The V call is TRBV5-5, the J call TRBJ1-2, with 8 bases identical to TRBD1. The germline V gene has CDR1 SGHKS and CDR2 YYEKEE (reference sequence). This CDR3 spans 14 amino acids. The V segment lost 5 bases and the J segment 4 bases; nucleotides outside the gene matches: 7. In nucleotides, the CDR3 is TGTGCCAGCAGAATCGGGACAGGTTCCTATGGCTACACCTTC. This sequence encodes CASRIGTGSYGYTF. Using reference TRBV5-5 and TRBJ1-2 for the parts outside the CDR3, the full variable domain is DAGVTQSPTHLIKTRGQQVTLRCSPISGHKSVSWYQQVLGQGPQFIFQYYEKEERGRGNFPDRFSARQFPNYSSELNVNALLLGDSALYLCASRIGTGSYGYTFGSGTRLTVV.

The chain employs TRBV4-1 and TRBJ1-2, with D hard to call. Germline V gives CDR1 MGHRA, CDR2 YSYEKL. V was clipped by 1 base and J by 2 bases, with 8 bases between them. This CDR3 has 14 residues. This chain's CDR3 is CASSQAVVNYGYTF. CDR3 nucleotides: TGCGCCAGCAGCCAAGCGGTGGTGAACTATGGCTACACCTTC.